This TCR beta chain was captured in a study of cytomegalovirus exposure and HLA in healthy donors (dated by TCRdb to 2015 to 2018). Some background on the complete study: According to an earlier analysis of 587 of the donors, about 179 million T cells yielded some 120 million unique TCR beta sequences and approximately 280 Gb of sequence data. Typing coverage varied by locus: about 620-630 donors for A, B, C, DRB1 and DQB1; some 520 for DQA1; more than 600 for DPA1; about 450 for DPB1. Donor age, sex, ethnicity and CMV serostatus were collected together with the repertoire data. The study aimed to test whether signatures of past pathogen exposure could be identified by cataloging public T cell receptors. Every discovery cohort repertoire had been produced on one sequencing platform. The T cell repertoires of under 700 subjects were profiled by immunosequencing and related to cytomegalovirus serostatus. The genetic ancestry cluster associated with self-reported Caucasian donors included over 65% of the roughly 360 genotyped donors. Besides the first cohort of roughly 640 subjects, a separate validation cohort made up of 120 different subjects was used. Genome-wide SNP genotypes for about 65% of the roughly 670 donors were used in a later genetic analysis, which treated that subset as a discovery cohort. Among some 400 genotyped donors of the cohort, an average of approximately 240,000 unique TCR beta nucleotide sequences was sequenced per donor, of which 15% to 20% were non-productive. To study patterns of TCR occurrence, a later analysis re-analyzed previously published TCR beta repertoires from several hundred donors and added high-resolution HLA genotyping. HLA typing covered class I and class II loci at four-digit resolution. To predict cytomegalovirus infection status, the study combined high-throughput TCR immunosequencing, statistical association of individual TCRs with disease status, and machine learning. An earlier analysis of several hundred of the donors applied high-throughput TCR beta sequencing to assess whether each TCR beta V gene segment acted as functional or pseudogenic. A handful of DR-DQ haplotypes were handled as single units for association and clustering because linkage in the cohort was strong. An early release covering just under 650 HLA-typed donors comprised about 300 gigabases of sequencing data and 85 million or so unique TCR sequences. Rather than using new phenotypic data, the later analysis identified candidate immune exposures from TCR beta sequences and from how often those sequences occurred across donors. Findings and caveats that apply to the study as a whole: In a later analysis, TCR association rates were found to vary across HLA loci, with the most associated TCRs seen for DRB1 alleles and the fewest for HLA-C alleles. A further reported finding was that TCR beta sequences accurately predicted the HLA-A and HLA-B alleles for most subjects in the first cohort. Correlated functional status among segregating V segments might reflect linkage disequilibrium, but an unknown experimental factor could not be ruled out. A later analysis associated about 18,000 TCR beta sequences with specific HLA alleles at a false discovery rate of 0.05. In a later analysis, several top co-occurrence clusters were reported to appear linked to parvovirus B19, influenza, CMV and Epstein-Barr virus. Because the 87-base-pair reads could not distinguish some IMGT-functional V segments, including TRBV6-2 and TRBV6-3, those segments were excluded. Assigning TCR associations to individual alleles was difficult when HLA alleles, especially DR and DQ, strongly co-occurred. In an earlier analysis of about 600 of the donors, most TCR beta V segments appeared in productive rearrangements about 87% or about 30% of the time, broadly matching IMGT annotations. Because counts were too low, about 18 rarely observed V segments, including chromosome 9 orphons, were left out of the earlier analysis of about 500 of the donors. Sequencing depth was assumed to be roughly uniform across donors in the presence/absence analyses, though that assumption may not hold. In vitro tests confirmed that three of the cytomegalovirus-associated TCR beta chains recognize cytomegalovirus antigens. In a later analysis, most CMV-associated TCR beta chains were found to appear HLA-restricted, with HLA associations seemingly driven largely by CMV exposure. This cohort had only TCR beta chains sequenced, and the lack of alpha or paired-chain data limited which features could be detected. While some public TCRs were present in many individuals, most TCR sequences turned up only very rarely across donors. The classifier was reported to diagnose cytomegalovirus status with high specificity and sensitivity in both the original and validation cohorts. V-gene and J-gene trimming of TCR beta chains was associated with a missense DCLRE1C variant in a later genetic analysis, and the association was replicated in an independent cohort. The authors suggested that the approach could potentially be generalized to other disease states and immunological phenotypes. In the study, approximately 150 TCR beta chains were listed as associated with cytomegalovirus. The sequencing pipeline was judged likely to have produced a cluster of highly shared sequence variants as a technical artifact. Because some donors lacked HLA typing at each locus, the association tests relied only on the typed subset. The only immune exposure information available for the cohort was CMV serostatus. According to a later genetic analysis, donors in an Asian-associated ancestry cluster had fewer N-insertions in productive TCRs than the approximately 670-donor mean. In a later analysis, HLA-associated TCR beta chains showed more clonal expansion and lower generation probabilities than non-associated chains that were equally common.

The cohort comprised 666 healthy bone marrow donors. Cohort members were all nominally healthy when sampled, although unrecorded immune exposures were likely present. The donor was CMV seronegative and was included in the group of approximately 350 seronegative cohort members. Every donor gave a peripheral blood sample, and the peripheral blood mononuclear cells from that sample were used for TCR beta sequencing. The Qiagen DNeasy Blood Extraction Kit was used to extract genomic DNA from the blood cell samples. The library was prepared using the immunoSEQ multiplex PCR assay. The multiplex PCR relied on a mix of 60 forward primers for TCR Vbeta segments and 13 reverse primers for TCR Jbeta segments. Amplification of the CDR3 region of rearranged TCR beta genes was performed with a multiplex PCR assay on genomic DNA. On the Illumina HiSeq System, the amplified TCR beta libraries were sequenced as 87-base-pair reads. Per the authors' processing: A later analysis tallied tens of millions of unique TCR beta chains across the 610 or so repertoires, and some 10 million of those chains were shared by two or more donors. Raw reads were error-corrected and collapsed into unique sequences by a nearest-neighbor algorithm in which closely related sequences were merged to remove PCR and sequencing errors. V, D and J gene segments were assigned by aligning CDR3 sequences to IMGT reference sequences. Each retained sequence needed at least a six-nucleotide match to both a V gene segment and a J gene segment. A rearrangement counted as productive if the CDR3 had no stop codons and remained in frame with V and J, and every other rearrangement counted as non-productive. CDR3 was defined according to IMGT convention as the region running from the second conserved V-encoded cysteine to the conserved J-encoded phenylalanine. Sequences without an unambiguous match to a single V gene segment were excluded from the earlier analysis of about 600 of the donors. An earlier analysis of a few hundred of the donors called V segments functional above 56.7% productive rearrangements and segregating when the between-donor standard deviation exceeded 5%. A statistical classification framework was built to diagnose cytomegalovirus status from the catalog of TCR beta chain sequences. A later analysis assigned V and J genes by comparing TCR nucleotide sequences with IMGT/GENE-DB human TR gene sequences. Using the TCRdist pipeline, a later analysis assigned CDR3 sequences along with most-parsimonious VDJ recombination scenarios. In a later analysis, every TCR beta chain was defined by the combination of its CDR3 amino acid sequence and its V-gene family, and reads without a unique V-gene family were dropped. In a later analysis, 500 to 700 highly shared, low-generation-probability nucleotide sequences were removed to address suspected cross-contamination and a sequencing artifact. For each public chain, a later analysis derived a clonal expansion index from normalized ranks of inferred template counts within each repertoire. Generation probabilities in a later analysis came from a VDJ recombination model fitted to out-of-frame rearrangements, and those results were checked against IGoR. Hypergeometric tests were used in a later analysis to score TCR-TCR, TCR-HLA and TCR-CMV co-occurrence, with a repertoire-size bias correction applied to the TCR pairs. A later analysis estimated false discovery rates by permuting HLA or CMV assignments 20 times. In a later analysis, co-occurring TCRs were grouped with DBSCAN, and TCRdist sequence similarity was added when clustering was performed within HLA-allele-positive subsets. For co-occurrence clustering, repertoires with fewer than 30,000 or more than 120,000 public chains were excluded, along with five or six repertoires with anomalous nucleotide sharing. As stored in TCRdb, this immuneACCESS dataset retains in-frame rearrangements with V and J assigned. A fraction of the clones does not appear; measured against another copy, unresolved V genes explain less than half of the discrepancy, and the remainder lacks a known reason. The DNA gave D and trimming, while V, J and clone size come from that table. The sample table records 150,000 to 200,000 clones; 70% to 80% of these occur just once. Jointly, the top ten make up 1.5% to 2% of the sample.

The CDR3, from cysteine to phenylalanine, totals 15 residues. The read is trimmed to its CDR3 DNA, 45 bases read in frame from base 1. The germline V gene encodes CDR1 SGHRS and CDR2 YFSETQ. Relative to germline, V is 0 bases shorter and J is 6 bases shorter, with 10 bases between their ends. Turning to this clone: Its antigen remains unidentified. Base qualities are not recorded, but no much larger clone differs from it by a single base.

This TCR derives from a man aged 25 to 40 in good health and CMV-seronegative. What was sequenced was PBMCs. The V gene is TRBV5-1 and the J gene is TRBJ1-6; TRBD1 is possibly the D segment (6 matching bases). In nucleotides, the sequence is TGCGCCAGCAGCTTGGCACAGGGTCGTAATTCACCCCTCCACTTT. Protein translation: CASSLAQGRNSPLHF.